This entry concerns a single T cell receptor (beta chain). The record originates from a study of blood T cell repertoires in COVID-19. Germline V CDR1 and CDR2: MGHRA, YSYEKL. CDR3 size: 11 residues. Trimming stripped 3 bases from V and 6 bases from J, with 5 bases between. Data came from immunoSEQ multiplex PCR; TCRdb stores just in-frame clones and leaves some out. The table includes more than 250,000 clones, about 91% detected once. Sample: peripheral blood. The sequence was collected from a woman aged 30 to 39 with COVID-19, enrolled during active disease. The chain is built from TRBV4-1 and TRBJ1-1; D unclear. This CDR3 reads CASSQSAEAFF. Written as DNA, the CDR3 is TGCGCCAGCAGCCAGTCAGCTGAAGCTTTCTTT.